The 20 T cell receptor beta chains presented below share a single source sample, sequenced in a study of T cell responses to AZD1222 COVID-19 vaccine (dated by TCRdb to the early 2020s). The library was obtained by the immunoSEQ multiplex PCR assay. TCRdb limited this immuneACCESS table to in-frame rearrangements with V and J called. A share of clones is missing; checked studies link under half to unresolved V genes, and the rest is unexplained. The sample table records some 96,000 clones; around 89% of these occur just once. The biggest ten clones account for less than 3.5% of the sample. The time point label on this specimen signifies: baseline before first vaccination. The sequencing used peripheral blood, collected on day 0 of AZD1222 vaccination. The receptor source for this set is an adult in good health.

V usage is TRBV29-1 and J usage is TRBJ1-2; weak D call: TRBD1 (6 bases). Germline CDR1 is SQVTM and CDR2 is ANQGSEA. Trimming stripped 4 bases from V and 7 bases from J, with 13 bases between. The CDR3 length is 12 residues. In DNA, the CDR3 is TGCAGCGTTGGGAACAGGGAGGGTGGCTACACCTTC. Translated: CSVGNREGGYTF.

The V and J genes are TRBV4-1 and TRBJ1-4, with a weak D call TRBD1 (5 bases). This CDR3 is built from 18 residues. Trimming shortened V by 2 bases and J by 6 bases, and 22 bases separated the two germline ends. The germline gives CDR1 MGHRA, CDR2 YSYEKL. The CDR3 spells CASSQRGSAPGRDEKLFF. The CDR3 DNA reads TGCGCCAGCAGCCAAAGGGGATCTGCGCCGGGGCGGGATGAAAAACTGTTTTTT.

The chain carries TRBV28 and TRBJ1-2; possible D gene TRBD1, 6 bases. Trimming took off 6 bases at V and 8 bases at J, with 19 bases between the two ends. This CDR3 contains 14 residues. Germline assignment: CDR1 MDHEN and CDR2 SYDVKM. CDR3 sequence: CASSLMGGKGGYTF. The CDR3 region has the DNA TGTGCCAGCAGCTTGATGGGGGGCAAGGGCGGCTACACCTTC.

The V gene is TRBV30, the J gene TRBJ1-4; D is uncertain. The germline V and J ends were trimmed by 2 bases and 4 bases, with 8 bases remaining between them. Germline loops: CDR1 GTSNPN, CDR2 SVGIG (reference sequence). There are 13 residues in the CDR3. The CDR3 DNA sequence: TGTGCCTGGAGTCGGCAGTTTAATGAAAAACTGTTTTTT. Amino acids: CAWSRQFNEKLFF.

V is TRBV2 and J is TRBJ2-3, with D perhaps matching TRBD2 (6 bases). Germline CDR1 and CDR2: SNHLY and FYNNEI. Trimming removed 11 bases from V and 2 bases from J, with 14 bases in between. The CDR3 consists of 13 residues. CDR3 amino acids: CAGSGRDTDTQYF. CDR3 nucleotide sequence: TGTGCCGGATCGGGGCGGGACACAGATACGCAGTATTTT.

Only one count was recorded for this clone. CDR3 coding DNA: TGTGCCAGCAGCAAATTACAGGGGGCGGACCAGTATTCTAACTATGGCTACACCTTC. Translation: CASSKLQGADQYSNYGYTF. The V call is TRBV21-1, the J call TRBJ1-2; TRBD1 is the table's D call and was not checked against the DNA. TRBV21-1 is a listed pseudogene. This CDR3 has 19 amino acids.

The V gene is TRBV9, the J gene TRBJ1-1; perhaps TRBD1 as D (6 bases). From germline, CDR1 is SGDLS and CDR2 YYNGEE. The ends were cut back, 4 bases at V and 1 base at J, with 11 bases in the middle. The CDR3 loop spans 14 amino acids. DNA of the CDR3: TGTGCCAGCAGCCTATCGACAGGGAACACTGAAGCTTTCTTT. This encodes CASSLSTGNTEAFF.

The J gene is TRBJ1-1, the V gene TRBV27, with 7 bases identical to TRBD1. The CDR3 is 15 residues long. After removal of 5 bases from V and 4 bases from J, the junction contained 10 bases not matched to a gene. The germline CDR1 and CDR2 sequences are MNHEY and SMNVEV (reference sequence). The CDR3 DNA reads TGTGCCAGCAGTACCCGACAGGGACCTTCCACTGAAGCTTTCTTT. Amino acid sequence: CASSTRQGPSTEAFF.

The J gene is TRBJ2-1, the V gene TRBV18; D is possibly TRBD1 or TRBD2 (5 bases each). This CDR3 spans 15 amino acids. V was cut by 3 bases and J by 2 bases, with 11 bases left in between. Germline V lookup: CDR1 KGHSH, CDR2 LQKENI. The CDR3: CASSPSGLAYNEQFF. The DNA of the CDR3 is TGTGCCAGCTCACCCTCGGGGCTAGCCTACAATGAGCAGTTCTTC.

The sample holds one count of this clone. This chain connects TRBV6-5 to TRBJ1-2, with D uncertain. From germline, CDR1 is MNHEY and CDR2 SVGAGI. This CDR3 spans 13 amino acids. Trimming shortened V by 6 bases and J by 6 bases, and 14 bases separated the two germline ends. This CDR3 reads CASSPTLRDGYTF. The CDR3 region has the DNA TGTGCCAGCAGCCCGACCCTACGGGATGGCTACACCTTC.

The CDR3 bases are TGTGCCAGCAGTGAAGTGGGGACAGGGTTTTCCTCAGATACGCAGTATTTT. Its translation: CASSEVGTGFSSDTQYF. The rearrangement uses TRBV6-1 and TRBJ2-3; 9 bases are shared with TRBD1. The junction had 9 bases not matched to a gene; V was cut back by 1 base and J by 4 bases. Germline V CDR1 and CDR2: MNHNS, SASEGT. The CDR3 totals 17 residues.

The rearrangement uses TRBV6-2 or TRBV6-3 and TRBJ1-2; 7 nucleotides align to TRBD1. CDR3 length: 15 residues. V shed 6 bases, J shed 7 bases, and the junction held 14 bases outside the gene matches. Germline V lookup: CDR1 MNHEY, CDR2 SVGEGT. CDR3 region: CASSFADREASGYTF. In DNA, the CDR3 is TGTGCCAGCAGCTTCGCCGACAGGGAGGCGTCTGGCTACACCTTC.

This chain connects TRBV5-1 to TRBJ1-1; D remains unclear. The germline CDR1 and CDR2 sequences are SGHRS and YFSETQ. The V and J ends lost 4 bases and 6 bases respectively, with 16 bases between them. The CDR3 extends over 14 amino acids. The CDR3 sequence: CASSGGPRSPEAFF. The CDR3 DNA follows: TGCGCCAGCAGCGGAGGACCGAGGAGCCCTGAAGCTTTCTTT.

The gene calls are TRBV28 and TRBJ1-2; TRBD1 aligns across 7 bases. The CDR3 has 13 amino acids. V lost 5 bases and J lost 8; bases outside the gene matches: 8. Germline V CDR1 and CDR2: MDHEN, SYDVKM. DNA for the CDR3: TGTGCCAGCAGTCAACAGGGGCTGCGGGGCTACACCTTC. Translating gives CASSQQGLRGYTF.

The rearrangement links TRBV5-4 to TRBJ2-2; D is ambiguous. The germline CDR1 and CDR2 sequences are SGHNT and YYREEE (reference sequence). V lost 0 bases to trimming and J lost 2 bases, with 5 bases between them. This CDR3 has 14 amino acids. CDR3 coding DNA: TGTGCCAGCAGCTTGGACTTTAACACCGGGGAGCTGTTTTTT. Its protein product is CASSLDFNTGELFF.

V usage is TRBV6-2 or TRBV6-3 and J usage is TRBJ1-5, with D tentatively TRBD1 (6 bases). V lost 6 bases, J lost 3 bases, and 9 bases lay in between. The CDR3 sequence is 13 residues long. The V gene's germline CDR1 is MNHEY and CDR2 SVGEGT. The CDR3: CASSGQSNQPQHF. CDR3 bases: TGTGCCAGCAGCGGACAGTCCAATCAGCCCCAGCATTTT.

The rearrangement joins TRBV14 to TRBJ1-1; D is unresolved. Germline CDR1 SGHDN, CDR2 FVKESK. Trimming took 0 bases from V and 5 from J, leaving 13 bases between them. CDR3 length equals 15 residues. In nucleotides, the CDR3 is TGTGCCAGCAGCCAAGATTGGCCGAAAGGGACTGAAGCTTTCTTT. Translation: CASSQDWPKGTEAFF.

J is TRBJ2-3 and V is TRBV28, with 8 positions matching TRBD1. Germline V CDR1 and CDR2: MDHEN, SYDVKM. V trimming: 3 bases; J trimming: 0 bases; junction bases outside the gene matches: 2. CDR3 length equals 15 residues. The CDR3: CASSLQGASTDTQYF. Written as DNA, the CDR3 is TGTGCCAGCAGTTTGCAGGGGGCCAGCACAGATACGCAGTATTTT.

This clone has just one count. J is TRBJ1-5 and V is TRBV2; 9 bases line up with TRBD1. The CDR3 is 15 residues long. CDR1 SNHLY and CDR2 FYNNEI come from the germline V gene. The junction had 11 bases not matched to a gene; V was cut back by 8 bases and J by 6 bases. CDR3 residues: CASSRQGGYGQPQHF. CDR3 DNA sequence: TGTGCCAGCTCTCGACAGGGGGGTTACGGTCAGCCCCAGCATTTT.

The V call is TRBV5-4, the J call TRBJ1-2; D remains unclear. Trimming shortened V by 0 bases and J by 4 bases, and 10 bases separated the two germline ends. Germline assignment: CDR1 SGHNT and CDR2 YYREEE (reference sequence). The CDR3 sequence is 14 residues long. CDR3 sequence (DNA): TGTGCCAGCAGCTTGGACCGGGAAATCTATGGCTACACCTTC. Translating gives CASSLDREIYGYTF.